This record covers a single T cell receptor (beta chain). Germline CDR1 reads PRHDT; CDR2 reads FYEKMQ (reference sequence). Trimming cost V 2 bases and J 8 bases; bases outside gene matches: 3. The CDR3 length is 15 residues. This entry comes from a study of blood T cell repertoires in COVID-19. About the study: Material from acute and convalescent COVID-19 was sourced from the United States, Italy and Spain. T cells, B-cell-depleted T cells, or PBMCs provided the cDNA or gDNA that served as material.

Original methodology: Reference gene primers were amplified, and this amplification served to estimate nucleated cell counts. Only in-frame clones appear in the TCRdb table, and some are missing; sequencing was by immunoSEQ multiplex PCR. That table furnishes V, J and clone size, whereas the DNA furnished D and trimming. The repertoire has 270,000 or so clones, roughly 85% of them found once; the top ten carry around 6.3%. Within 2 weeks before study entry, exposed participants met a COVID-19 case. The source is a woman between 45 and 65 years old who had been exposed to COVID-19. This rearrangement joins TRBV13 to TRBJ2-1, with 13 nucleotides matching TRBD2. Sequenced sample: PBMCs or T cells enriched from blood (not recorded which). This CDR3 reads CASSLRGLAGDEQFF. DNA of the CDR3: TGTGCCAGCAGCTTACGAGGACTAGCGGGGGATGAGCAGTTCTTC.